The rows below give T cell receptor beta chains drawn from one sample of a study of human CD4 T cells and Enterobacteriaceae. Sequenced by immunoSEQ multiplex PCR; TCRdb stores in-frame clones only, minus some. The sample shows 25,000 to 30,000 clones, roughly four fifths of them seen only once. The sequenced material came from memory CD4+ T cells from blood. All receptors derive from a human donor in good health. Both conserved end residues are part of each CDR3. The order of the fields is D gene, V gene, J gene, CDR3 DNA, CDR3 protein. D genes are given only for firm matches.

d_gene: NA
v_gene: TRBV5-1
j_gene: TRBJ2-1
CDR3nt: TGCGCCAGCAGCTTGGTAGCAGCCGTTCAGTACAATGAGCAGTTCTTC
CDR3aa: CASSLVAAVQYNEQFF

d_gene: NA
v_gene: TRBV5-1
j_gene: TRBJ1-1
CDR3nt: TGCGCCAGCAGCCGGACCGGCGGCACTGAAGCTTTCTTT
CDR3aa: CASSRTGGTEAFF

d_gene: NA
v_gene: TRBV28
j_gene: TRBJ2-7
CDR3nt: TGTGCCAGCAGTTTGGGGGCGTACGAGCAGTACTTC
CDR3aa: CASSLGAYEQYF

d_gene: TRBD2
v_gene: TRBV7-6
j_gene: TRBJ2-5
CDR3nt: TGTGCCAGCAGCCCTAGGGGGGGACTAGCGGGAGAAGAGACCCAGTACTTC
CDR3aa: CASSPRGGLAGEETQYF

d_gene: NA
v_gene: TRBV7-9
j_gene: TRBJ1-1
CDR3nt: TGTGCCAGCAGCTTGGGCTCCGGGACAACCTTGAACACTGAAGCTTTCTTT
CDR3aa: CASSLGSGTTLNTEAFF

d_gene: NA
v_gene: TRBV5-1
j_gene: TRBJ2-1
CDR3nt: TGCGCCAGCAGTCGGGGATTGAGCAATGAGCAGTTCTTC
CDR3aa: CASSRGLSNEQFF

d_gene: NA
v_gene: TRBV5-8
j_gene: TRBJ2-3
CDR3nt: TGTGCCAGCAGCCGTAACCCTAGAGTTGCAGATACGCAGTATTTT
CDR3aa: CASSRNPRVADTQYF

d_gene: NA
v_gene: TRBV7-6
j_gene: TRBJ1-5
CDR3nt: TGTGCCAGCAGCTTAGCTTCGGGACTCAATCAGCCCCAGCATTTT
CDR3aa: CASSLASGLNQPQHF

d_gene: NA
v_gene: TRBV5-1
j_gene: TRBJ2-3
CDR3nt: TGCGCCAGCAGCTTGGGTGTAGCCACTAGCACAGATACGCAGTATTTT
CDR3aa: CASSLGVATSTDTQYF

d_gene: TRBD1
v_gene: TRBV19
j_gene: TRBJ2-1
CDR3nt: TGTGCCAGTAGTATAGATCAGGGACAGCTTAATGAGCAGTTCTTC
CDR3aa: CASSIDQGQLNEQFF